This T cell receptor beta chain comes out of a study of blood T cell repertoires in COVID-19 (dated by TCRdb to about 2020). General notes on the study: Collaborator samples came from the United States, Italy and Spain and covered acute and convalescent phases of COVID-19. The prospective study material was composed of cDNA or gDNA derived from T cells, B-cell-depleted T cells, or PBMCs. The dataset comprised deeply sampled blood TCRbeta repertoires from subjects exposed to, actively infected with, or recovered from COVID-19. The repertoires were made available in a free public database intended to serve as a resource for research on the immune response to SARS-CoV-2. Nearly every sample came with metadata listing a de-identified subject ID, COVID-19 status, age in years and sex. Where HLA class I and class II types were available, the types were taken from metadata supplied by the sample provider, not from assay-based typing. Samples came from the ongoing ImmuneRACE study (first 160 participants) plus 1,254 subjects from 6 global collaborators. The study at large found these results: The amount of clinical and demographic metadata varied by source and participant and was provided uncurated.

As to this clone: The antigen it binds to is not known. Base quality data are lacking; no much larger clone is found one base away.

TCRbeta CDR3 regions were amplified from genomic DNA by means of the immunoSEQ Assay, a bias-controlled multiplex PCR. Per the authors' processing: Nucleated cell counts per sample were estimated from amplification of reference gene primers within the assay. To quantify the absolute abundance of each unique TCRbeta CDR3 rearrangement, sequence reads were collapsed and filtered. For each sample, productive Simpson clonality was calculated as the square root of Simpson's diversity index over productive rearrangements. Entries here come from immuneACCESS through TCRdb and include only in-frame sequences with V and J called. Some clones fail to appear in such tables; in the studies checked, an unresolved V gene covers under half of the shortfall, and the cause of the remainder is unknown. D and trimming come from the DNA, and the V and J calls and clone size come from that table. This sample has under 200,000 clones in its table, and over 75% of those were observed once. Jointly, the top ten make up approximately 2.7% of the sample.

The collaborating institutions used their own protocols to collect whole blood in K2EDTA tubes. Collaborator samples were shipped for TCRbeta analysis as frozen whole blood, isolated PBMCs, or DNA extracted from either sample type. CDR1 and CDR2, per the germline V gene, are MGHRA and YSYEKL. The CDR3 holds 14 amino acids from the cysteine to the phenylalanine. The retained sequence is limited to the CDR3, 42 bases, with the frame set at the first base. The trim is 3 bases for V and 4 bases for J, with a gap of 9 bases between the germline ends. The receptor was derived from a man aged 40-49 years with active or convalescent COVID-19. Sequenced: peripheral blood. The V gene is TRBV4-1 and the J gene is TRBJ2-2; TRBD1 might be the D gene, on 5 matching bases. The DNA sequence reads TGCGCCAGCAGCCACAGGGTTTCCACCGGGGAGCTGTTTTTT. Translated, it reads CASSHRVSTGELFF.